A selection of T cell receptor beta chains follows, all from one sample in a study of cytomegalovirus exposure and HLA in healthy donors. The method was immunoSEQ multiplex PCR; TCRdb's version includes in-frame clones alone and lacks a portion of them. The repertoire holds about 140,000 clones, with around 83% as singletons. What was sequenced was PBMCs. The receptors come from a male donor in good health and CMV-seropositive. Each CDR3 is given with its conserved first and last residue. D genes are given only for firm matches. A row's size may be missing; if present it is once, few, many or a size class.

abundance,v_gene,d_gene,j_gene,CDR3aa,CDR3nt
.,TRBV11-2,.,TRBJ2-3,CASSLQGATQYF,TGTGCCAGCAGCTTACAAGGGGCGACGCAGTATTTT
.,TRBV5-6,.,TRBJ1-2,CASSPGDYGYTF,TGTGCCAGCAGCCCAGGGGACTATGGCTACACCTTC
.,TRBV7-8,.,TRBJ2-7,CASYPETQLSYEQYF,TGTGCCAGCTACCCCGAAACACAGCTTTCCTACGAGCAGTACTTC
few,TRBV6-6,.,TRBJ2-4,CASSYQAPQNIQYF,TGTGCCAGCAGTTATCAAGCCCCACAAAACATTCAGTACTTC
once,TRBV7-6,TRBD2,TRBJ2-1,CASSPRGGSSYNEQFF,TGTGCCAGCAGCCCGCGGGGGGGGAGCTCCTACAATGAGCAGTTCTTC
.,TRBV7-3,.,TRBJ1-2,CASSPDGANYGYTF,TGTGCCAGCAGCCCCGACGGAGCTAACTATGGCTACACCTTC
.,TRBV4-1,TRBD2,TRBJ2-2,CASSQPGGRTGELFF,TGCGCCAGCAGCCAACCGGGAGGTCGAACCGGGGAGCTGTTTTTT
.,TRBV7-6,TRBD1,TRBJ2-3,CASSWTGGADTQYF,TGTGCCAGCAGCTGGACAGGAGGCGCAGATACGCAGTATTTT
once,TRBV7-9,.,TRBJ1-5,CASSSGGAVGNQPQHF,TGTGCCAGCAGCTCTGGGGGGGCAGTCGGCAATCAGCCCCAGCATTTT
few,TRBV5-1,TRBD2,TRBJ2-7,CASSLPSGGRYVYEQYF,TGCGCCAGCAGCTTGCCTAGCGGGGGGCGATATGTCTACGAGCAGTACTTC
.,TRBV9,TRBD2,TRBJ2-3,CASSPRGGQDTQYF,TGTGCCAGCAGCCCCCGCGGGGGGCAAGATACGCAGTATTTT
.,TRBV28,.,TRBJ1-5,CASKLGVGPQHF,TGTGCCAGCAAATTAGGAGTGGGGCCCCAGCATTTT
.,TRBV27,TRBD2,TRBJ2-1,CASSSGTSGFYNEQFF,TGTGCCAGCAGTTCCGGGACTAGCGGTTTCTACAATGAGCAGTTCTTC
.,TRBV4-3,.,TRBJ2-1,CASSQVRQGNNEQFF,TGCGCCAGCAGCCAAGTCCGTCAGGGAAACAATGAGCAGTTCTTC
.,TRBV2,TRBD2,TRBJ2-5,CASSPKRTGASGEETQYF,TGTGCCAGCAGTCCAAAACGGACGGGGGCTAGCGGGGAAGAGACCCAGTACTTC
.,TRBV6-1,.,TRBJ1-5,CASSGWGGGRNQPQHF,TGTGCCAGCAGTGGATGGGGAGGGGGACGCAATCAGCCCCAGCATTTT
.,TRBV19,TRBD2,TRBJ2-1,CASSIHGGSNSDEQFF,TGTGCCAGTAGTATTCACGGCGGGAGTAATTCGGATGAGCAGTTCTTC
.,TRBV7-8,TRBD1,TRBJ2-7,CASSSRHTGAYEQYF,TGTGCCAGCAGCTCTCGCCACACAGGGGCCTACGAGCAGTACTTC
.,TRBV2,.,TRBJ1-5,CASSVRLSNQPQHF,TGTGCCAGCAGTGTCAGACTTAGCAATCAGCCCCAGCATTTT
.,TRBV5-1,TRBD1,TRBJ1-1,CASSLAGGNMNTEAFF,TGCGCCAGCAGCTTGGCAGGGGGGAACATGAACACTGAAGCTTTCTTT
.,TRBV6-5,.,TRBJ2-7,CASSYDIAYEQYF,TGTGCCAGCAGTTACGACATAGCCTACGAGCAGTACTTC
.,TRBV7-9,TRBD1,TRBJ2-5,CASSSTGVQTQYF,TGTGCCAGCAGCTCAACAGGGGTTCAGACCCAGTACTTC
.,TRBV7-6,.,TRBJ1-4,CASSPQANGEKLFF,TGTGCCAGCAGCCCGCAGGCGAATGGAGAAAAACTGTTTTTT
.,TRBV7-9,.,TRBJ1-5,CASSLGSQPQHF,TGTGCCAGCAGCTTAGGGAGTCAGCCCCAGCATTTT
.,TRBV5-4,TRBD1,TRBJ2-5,CASSSQGAMETQYF,TGTGCCAGCAGCTCTCAGGGGGCTATGGAGACCCAGTACTTC
.,TRBV25-1,TRBD1,TRBJ1-2,CASSRTGTGGIFHGYTF,TGTGCCAGCAGTAGAACCGGGACAGGGGGCATTTTCCATGGCTACACCTTC
.,TRBV7-9,TRBD1,TRBJ2-2,CASNRDRDFSFNTGELFF,TGTGCCAGCAACAGGGACAGGGATTTTTCGTTTAACACCGGGGAGCTGTTTTTT
.,TRBV5-1,.,TRBJ2-2,CASSSQQGNTGELFF,TGCGCCAGCAGCTCACAACAGGGGAACACCGGGGAGCTGTTTTTT
.,TRBV5-1,.,TRBJ1-2,CASSLVSTGVHGYTF,TGCGCCAGCAGCTTGGTCTCAACGGGGGTTCATGGCTACACCTTC
.,TRBV6-1,.,TRBJ2-1,CASSVLGALSSYNEQFF,TGTGCCAGCAGTGTCCTTGGGGCCCTCAGCTCCTACAATGAGCAGTTCTTC
.,TRBV13,TRBD2,TRBJ2-1,CASSLVGLAGVNNEQFF,TGTGCCAGCAGCTTAGTGGGACTAGCGGGAGTGAACAATGAGCAGTTCTTC
.,TRBV5-1,.,TRBJ1-1,CASRTERNTEAFF,TGCGCCAGCAGGACAGAGCGGAACACTGAAGCTTTCTTT
.,TRBV7-8,.,TRBJ1-2,CASSLGGGGYRYGYTF,TGTGCCAGCAGCTTGGGAGGGGGGGGGTATCGGTATGGCTACACCTTC
.,TRBV28,TRBD1,TRBJ2-7,CASSSPRGQGTYEQYF,TGTGCCAGCAGTTCGCCCAGGGGACAGGGAACCTACGAGCAGTACTTC
.,TRBV28,.,TRBJ2-1,CASSFGGGLGEQFF,TGTGCCAGCAGTTTTGGGGGCGGGCTGGGTGAGCAGTTCTTC
.,TRBV7-8,TRBD1,TRBJ1-5,CASSLGQGLSAQHF,TGTGCCAGCAGCCTGGGACAGGGGTTATCGGCCCAGCATTTT